The clone carrying this T cell receptor (beta chain) was detected only a few times. Its target is unknown. Vbeta (60) and Jbeta (13) primers were used in the PCR. Using immunoSEQ multiplex PCR, the repertoire was profiled, and TCRdb retains in-frame clones only, with some absent. The sample records 150,000 to 200,000 clones, about three quarters being singletons. This record belongs to a study of cytomegalovirus exposure and HLA in healthy donors. The study, taken as a whole, reports: Analysis was performed later, and it showed HLA-associated TCR beta chains to be more clonally expanded than equally common others. Most of the CMV-associated TCR beta chains (in a later analysis) appeared to be HLA-restricted.

Each donor's status was that of a healthy bone marrow donor. The germline CDR1 and CDR2 sequences are MNHNY and SVGAGI (reference sequence). V lost 5 bases, J lost 7 bases, and 17 bases lay in between. CDR3 size: 15 residues. This sequence originates from a man aged 45-60 years in good health and CMV-seropositive. The chain links TRBV6-6 to TRBJ1-4; a possible D gene is TRBD1 (5 bases). The sample taken for sequencing was PBMCs. The CDR3 sequence is CASSPRQGGSEKLFF. The CDR3, as DNA: TGTGCCAGCAGTCCCCGGCAGGGTGGCAGTGAAAAACTGTTTTTT.